The 26 T cell receptor beta chains reported below all come from one sample, sequenced in a study of cytomegalovirus exposure and HLA in healthy donors. The PCR employed 60 Vbeta primers together with 13 Jbeta primers. Clones were sequenced by immunoSEQ multiplex PCR, and TCRdb holds only the in-frame ones, with some missing. Among 84,000 or so clones listed, approximately 60% were seen once. Sequencing was done on a sample of PBMCs. The receptors come from a woman younger than 45 in good health and CMV-seropositive.

This sequence joins TRBV7-9 and TRBJ1-2; 9 positions agree with TRBD1. Germline V CDR1 and CDR2: SEHNR, FQNEAQ (reference sequence). With 0 bases clipped from V and 8 bases from J, the junction kept 7 bases outside the gene matches. This CDR3 has 15 residues. The CDR3 region has the DNA TGTGCCAGCAGCTTAGCACAGGGGGCATCGGGGGGCTACACCTTC. The encoded protein is CASSLAQGASGGYTF.

This CDR3 is CASSLGQNTGELFF. The CDR3, as DNA: TGTGCCAGCAGCTTAGGACAGAACACCGGGGAGCTGTTTTTT. The chain links TRBV7-6 to TRBJ2-2, with unresolved D. The V gene lost 1 base and the J gene lost 1 base, with 4 bases spanning the gap. CDR1 and CDR2 from the germline V gene are SGHVS and FNYEAQ. The CDR3 runs 14 residues.

J is TRBJ2-7 and V is TRBV28; the D gene is possibly TRBD1 (5 bases). V lost 3 bases and J lost 4, with 7 bases in between. The CDR3 spans 12 residues. The germline V gene has CDR1 MDHEN and CDR2 SYDVKM. CDR3 loop: CASSLKGYEQYF. The CDR3 region has the DNA TGTGCCAGCAGTTTGAAGGGGTACGAGCAGTACTTC.

The gene calls are TRBV7-3 and TRBJ2-2; 7 bases map to TRBD2. CDR3 length: 17 residues. V shed 5 bases and J 1 base; nucleotides not matched to a gene: 10. Germline lookup yields CDR1 SGHTA and CDR2 FQGTGA. The DNA for the CDR3 is TGTGCCAGCAGCCTTACGGGCCTAGCGGAGAACACCGGGGAGCTGTTTTTT. It codes for CASSLTGLAENTGELFF.

V and J are TRBV7-9 and TRBJ1-2; no clear D gene. This CDR3 is 13 amino acids long. V lost 4 bases and J 8 bases, leaving 14 bases between the germline ends. Germline V gene lookup returns CDR1 SEHNR and CDR2 FQNEAQ (reference sequence). DNA for the CDR3: TGTGCCAGCAGCTCCCGGACTGAGCGAGGCTACACCTTC. The encoded protein is CASSSRTERGYTF.

This clone is a singleton in its sample. The chain recombines TRBV18 with TRBJ2-1, with 15 bases lining up with TRBD2. Germline V lookup: CDR1 KGHSH, CDR2 LQKENI. This CDR3 region has 19 residues. Losses at the gene ends were 3 bases for V and 0 bases for J; bases not matched to a gene: 6. The CDR3 DNA sequence: TGTGCCAGCTCACCCGCGGGACTAGCGGGGGGAAGCTCCTACAATGAGCAGTTCTTC. It specifies CASSPAGLAGGSSYNEQFF.

The rearrangement joins TRBV4-3 to TRBJ2-3; possible D gene TRBD2, 5 bases. V was clipped by 0 bases and J by 6 bases, with 13 bases between them. Germline V gives CDR1 LGHNA, CDR2 YSLEER. The CDR3 runs 15 residues. CDR3 coding DNA: TGCGCCAGCAGCCAAGATTGGAGGAGATCGGATACGCAGTATTTT. Translation: CASSQDWRRSDTQYF.

V gene TRBV15 combines with J gene TRBJ1-4; TRBD1 aligns across 8 bases. The CDR3 sequence is 15 residues long. Unmatched junction bases numbered 10, after V lost 5 bases and J lost 8 bases. Looked up from germline, CDR1 is LNHNV and CDR2 is YYDKDF (reference sequence). CDR3 DNA sequence: TGTGCCACCAGCCCCGATGGACAGGGAAGAGAAAAACTGTTTTTT. Translation: CATSPDGQGREKLFF.

The chain joins TRBV6-5 to TRBJ2-7; D is possibly TRBD2 (5 bases). CDR1 is MNHEY and CDR2 is SVGAGI in the germline V gene. The CDR3 length is 14 residues. Trimming took 2 bases from V and 3 from J, leaving 11 bases between them. The chain's CDR3 is CASSYGLGVYEQYF. In DNA, the CDR3 is TGTGCCAGCAGTTACGGTCTCGGGGTCTACGAGCAGTACTTC.

The chain couples TRBV7-2 to TRBJ2-7, with TRBD2 identical over 12 bases. There are 14 residues in the CDR3. CDR1 and CDR2 (germline): SGHTA, FQGNSA. Losses at the gene ends were 5 bases for V and 3 bases for J; bases not matched to a gene: 2. The CDR3 is CASSATSGGYEQYF. The DNA for the CDR3 is TGTGCCAGCAGCGCGACTAGCGGGGGCTACGAGCAGTACTTC.

A few counts support this clone. The V and J genes are TRBV6-5 and TRBJ2-7; no clear D gene. Germline CDR1 MNHEY, CDR2 SVGAGI. The V end was cut by 2 bases, the J end by 4 bases, with 12 bases between. CDR3 length: 14 residues. The CDR3 region is CASSYQTGLYEQYF. The CDR3 region has the DNA TGTGCCAGCAGTTACCAAACCGGGTTATACGAGCAGTACTTC.

Regarding this clone: Its ends do not fully match the called genes, so a read error is possible. This rearrangement joins TRBV7-9 to TRBJ2-2; 9 nucleotides align to TRBD2. In germline, CDR1 is SEHNR, CDR2 FQNEAQ (reference sequence). This CDR3 has 16 amino acids. The CDR3 nucleotides are TGTTCCAGCAGCCCGTCAGCGGGGGGCGTAACCGGGGAGCTGTTTTTT. It yields the protein CSSSPSAGGVTGELFF.

The table lists this clone with a few counts. This chain uses TRBV7-9 with TRBJ1-1; 7 nucleotides line up with TRBD1. The CDR3 has 12 residues. V trimming: 5 bases; J trimming: 5 bases; junction bases outside the gene matches: 2. Germline V lookup: CDR1 SEHNR, CDR2 FQNEAQ (reference sequence). The CDR3 is CASSQGVTEAFF. Written as DNA, the CDR3 is TGTGCCAGCAGCCAGGGGGTAACTGAAGCTTTCTTT.

Comments on this clone: At one boundary the junction diverges from the germline segment, which might be a read error. CDR3 bases: TGTTCCAGCAGCTTGGGGGGGGTGAACACTGAAGCTTTCTTT. Translating it yields CSSSLGGVNTEAFF. This rearrangement joins TRBV7-9 to TRBJ1-1, with TRBD1 as a possible D gene (5 bases). CDR1 is SEHNR, CDR2 FQNEAQ, per germline (reference sequence). CDR3 length: 14 residues. Drawing the rest from reference TRBV7-9 and TRBJ1-1, the complete variable domain is DTGVSQNPRHKITKRGQNVTFRCDPISEHNRLYWYRQTLGQGPEFLTYFQNEAQLEKSRLLSDRFSAERPKGSFSTLEIQRTEQGDSAMYLCSSSLGGVNTEAFFGQGTRLTVV.

The rearrangement uses TRBV7-6 and TRBJ2-3; 7 bases line up with TRBD1. V gave up 4 bases and J gave up 2 bases; unmatched junction bases: 9. The CDR3 has 16 residues. Germline V gene data show CDR1 as SGHVS and CDR2 as FNYEAQ. This CDR3 is CASSYKQGTLTDTQYF. The CDR3 DNA is TGTGCCAGCAGCTATAAACAGGGGACCCTCACAGATACGCAGTATTTT.

The gene calls are TRBV9 and TRBJ2-3; 10 bases are shared with TRBD2. The CDR3 sequence is 14 residues long. After removal of 2 bases from V and 3 bases from J, the junction contained 0 bases not matched to a gene. In germline, CDR1 is SGDLS, CDR2 YYNGEE. The CDR3 sequence: CASSVSGGTDTQYF. As DNA, the CDR3 is TGTGCCAGCAGCGTTAGCGGGGGGACAGATACGCAGTATTTT.

This clone was counted a few times. The chain joins TRBV4-2 to TRBJ1-1; 7 nucleotides line up with TRBD1. This CDR3 has 15 residues. The J segment lost 1 base and the V segment lost 1 base, leaving 3 bases of the junction unmatched. In germline, CDR1 is LGHNA, CDR2 YNFKEQ. The DNA for the CDR3 is TGTGCCAGCAGCCAAGGACAGGGTCCGAACACTGAAGCTTTCTTT. Its translation: CASSQGQGPNTEAFF.

The CDR3 is CASSRGGTGELFF. In DNA, the CDR3 is TGTGCCAGCAGCCGGGGGGGCACCGGGGAGCTGTTTTTT. V and J are TRBV7-6 and TRBJ2-2, with 8 bases fitting TRBD2. CDR1 is SGHVS and CDR2 is FNYEAQ in the germline V gene. CDR3 size: 13 residues. V lost 5 bases and J lost 4; bases outside the gene matches: 0.

This chain connects TRBV19 to TRBJ1-6, with a possible D match to TRBD1 (5 bases). Germline V gene sequence: CDR1 LNHDA, CDR2 SQIVND (reference sequence). V lost 5 bases and J 10 bases, leaving 21 bases between the germline ends. This CDR3 contains 16 residues. In nucleotides, the CDR3 is TGTGCCAGTAGTCGCCCCTCCGGACAAGCCAGGTCACCCCTCCACTTT. Translating it yields CASSRPSGQARSPLHF.

This clone came up once. In DNA form, the CDR3 reads TGTGCCAGCAGCTCGACAGGTGGTGGTTTAAGCTCTGGAAACACCATATATTTT. This gives the protein CASSSTGGGLSSGNTIYF. This sequence joins TRBV5-6 and TRBJ1-3; weak D call: TRBD1 (6 bases). The CDR3 contains 18 residues. CDR1 and CDR2 from the germline V gene are SGHDT and YYEEEE. Trimming cost V 3 bases and J 0 bases, with 19 bases left between them.

This clone was seen only a few times. V is TRBV9 and J is TRBJ1-2; no definite D call. Germline V lookup: CDR1 SGDLS, CDR2 YYNGEE. The CDR3 is 14 amino acids. Trimming stripped 1 base from V and 8 bases from J, with 15 bases between. This chain's CDR3 is CASSVTGSTEGYTF. As DNA, the CDR3 is TGTGCCAGCAGCGTAACGGGGTCTACTGAGGGCTACACCTTC.

The gene calls are TRBV18 and TRBJ1-1; D might be TRBD1 (6 bases). Deletions cut 5 bases from V and 5 bases from J, with 9 bases between. Germline CDR1 is KGHSH and CDR2 is LQKENI. The CDR3 covers 12 residues. The CDR3 DNA is TGTGCCAGCTCAACAGGGCGAACTGAAGCTTTCTTT. Its protein product is CASSTGRTEAFF.

The chain uses TRBV6-1 and TRBJ2-7, with a tentative D call TRBD2 (6 bases). Trimming removed 6 bases from V and 1 base from J, with 13 bases in between. The CDR3 contains 14 residues. Per germline, CDR1 MNHNS and CDR2 SASEGT. Written as DNA, the CDR3 is TGTGCCAGCAGATGGGGGACTTCTTCCTACGAGCAGTACTTC. It translates to CASRWGTSSYEQYF.

J is TRBJ1-2 and V is TRBV30, with 7 nucleotides matching TRBD1. Germline CDR1 and CDR2: GTSNPN and SVGIG (reference sequence). This CDR3 is 13 amino acids long. J gave up 3 bases and V 3 bases, and 4 bases lay outside the gene matches. CDR3 sequence (DNA): TGTGCCTGGAGCCGCGACAGGGACTATGGCTACACCTTC. It is translated as CAWSRDRDYGYTF.

J is TRBJ2-1 and V is TRBV11-3; 9 nucleotides align to TRBD1. CDR1 and CDR2 (germline): SGHNT, YENEEA. The CDR3 extends over 14 amino acids. The junction had 1 base not matched to a gene; V was cut back by 6 bases and J by 1 base. The CDR3 DNA reads TGTGCCAGCAGGACAGGGGGATCCTACAATGAGCAGTTCTTC. Its protein is CASRTGGSYNEQFF.

The CDR3 protein is CAIGGDRTNNEQFF. The CDR3 nucleotides read TGTGCCATCGGGGGGGACAGGACCAACAATGAGCAGTTCTTC. The rearrangement joins TRBV10-3 to TRBJ2-1; TRBD1 might be the D (8 bases). The ends were cut back, 8 bases at V and 5 bases at J, with 16 bases in the middle. CDR1 and CDR2 from the germline V gene are ENHRY and SYGVKD. CDR3 length equals 14 residues.